One sample yielded the 11 T cell receptor beta chains listed below, sequenced in a study of CD8+ T cells in alopecia areata. Treatment here: oral pan-JAK inhibitor, 5-10 mg twice daily. RNA was extracted and reverse transcribed into cDNA as the sequencing template. Clones were sequenced by immunoSEQ multiplex PCR, and TCRdb holds only the in-frame ones, with some missing. The sample includes around 100,000 clones, 55% to 70% of them seen just once. The material was CD8+ T cells sorted from blood, obtained between weeks 55 and 65, from a patient treated with tofacitinib. The source of these receptors is a human donor with alopecia areata.

The J gene is TRBJ1-5, the V gene TRBV5-6, with 12 bases lining up with TRBD1. Trimming cost V 2 bases and J 7 bases; bases outside gene matches: 4. Looked up from germline, CDR1 is SGHDT and CDR2 is YYEEEE. CDR3 length: 15 residues. The CDR3 coding sequence is TGTGCCAGCAGCTTCGGGACAGGGGGCTGGCAGCCCCAGCATTTT. It specifies CASSFGTGGWQPQHF.

CDR3: CATSSPGRGTEAFF. CDR3 nucleotide sequence: TGTGCCACCAGCAGCCCCGGAAGGGGCACTGAAGCTTTCTTT. The genes are TRBV15 and TRBJ1-1; weak D call: TRBD1 (5 bases). The CDR3 is 14 residues long. Trimming removed 3 bases at V and 4 bases at J, with 12 bases between. CDR1 LNHNV and CDR2 YYDKDF come from the germline V gene (reference sequence).

A few counts support this clone. This chain uses TRBV27 with TRBJ1-2; no firm D call. This CDR3 contains 14 residues. V shed 5 bases and J shed 8 bases, with 18 bases lying between them. CDR1 and CDR2 (germline): MNHEY, SMNVEV (reference sequence). In DNA form, the CDR3 reads TGTGCCAGCAGTGATGGCCCGGGCCCGCAGGGCTACACCTTC. It codes for CASSDGPGPQGYTF.

This clone was detected only a few times. The chain recombines TRBV5-1 with TRBJ1-2; tentative D call: TRBD1 (5 bases). Germline V lookup: CDR1 SGHRS, CDR2 YFSETQ. The CDR3 spans 13 residues. V lost 1 base, J lost 6 bases, and 10 bases lay in between. CDR3 DNA sequence: TGCGCCAGCAGCTTGACGGGGCGAGATGGCTACACCTTC. Protein product: CASSLTGRDGYTF.

The genes are TRBV5-1 and TRBJ1-1; unclear D gene. Trimming shortened V by 0 bases and J by 5 bases, and 2 bases separated the two germline ends. This CDR3 is 11 amino acids long. The V gene's germline CDR1 is SGHRS and CDR2 YFSETQ. The CDR3 spells CASSLGTEAFF. The CDR3 DNA follows: TGCGCCAGCAGCTTGGGGACTGAAGCTTTCTTT.

The chain couples TRBV29-1 to TRBJ2-7; D is possibly TRBD1 (6 bases). Trimming took 2 bases from V and 0 from J, leaving 14 bases between them. CDR1 and CDR2 (germline): SQVTM, ANQGSEA. The CDR3 is 15 amino acids. CDR3 nucleotide sequence: TGCAGCGTTGAAAAGTACGGGACAACCTCCTACGAGCAGTACTTC. This sequence encodes CSVEKYGTTSYEQYF.

V is TRBV27 and J is TRBJ2-3; D may correspond to TRBD1 or TRBD2 (6 bases each). The CDR3 totals 15 residues. Germline V CDR1 and CDR2: MNHEY, SMNVEV (reference sequence). V lost 3 bases to trimming and J lost 3 bases, with 13 bases between them. The CDR3 DNA is TGTGCCAGCAGTTTTGGGGGGCCGGGGACAGATACGCAGTATTTT. It yields the protein CASSFGGPGTDTQYF.

The V gene is TRBV5-1, the J gene TRBJ2-7; D possibly corresponds to TRBD1 (6 bases). CDR1 is SGHRS and CDR2 is YFSETQ in the germline V gene. Trimming took off 0 bases at V and 4 bases at J, with 14 bases between the two ends. The CDR3 runs 15 residues. CDR3 coding DNA: TGCGCCAGCAGCTTGGGTAGTACAGGGTGGTACGAGCAGTACTTC. This encodes CASSLGSTGWYEQYF.

CDR3 sequence: CASSPEGPTDTQYF. The CDR3 coding sequence is TGTGCCAGCAGCCCCGAAGGGCCCACAGATACGCAGTATTTT. The chain is built from TRBV7-9 and TRBJ2-3; no clear D. V was cut by 5 bases and J by 2 bases, with 11 bases left in between. Germline loops: CDR1 SEHNR, CDR2 FQNEAQ (reference sequence). The CDR3 length is 14 residues. The whole variable domain, filled in from reference TRBV7-9 and TRBJ2-3, reads DTGVSQNPRHKITKRGQNVTFRCDPISEHNRLYWYRQTLGQGPEFLTYFQNEAQLEKSRLLSDRFSAERPKGSFSTLEIQRTEQGDSAMYLCASSPEGPTDTQYFGPGTRLTVL.

This clone was counted a few times. V usage is TRBV30 and J usage is TRBJ1-3; no clear D gene. The ends were cut back, 6 bases at V and 9 bases at J, with 15 bases in the middle. Germline assignment: CDR1 GTSNPN and CDR2 SVGIG (reference sequence). This CDR3 spans 12 amino acids. CDR3 region: CACPGDGSTIYF. The DNA of the CDR3 is TGTGCCTGCCCCGGGGATGGGAGCACCATATATTTT.

The chain combines TRBV7-2 with TRBJ2-7; D remains unclear. Germline values: CDR1 SGHTA, CDR2 FQGNSA. V lost 3 bases and J 2 bases, leaving 8 bases between the germline ends. The CDR3 contains 13 residues. CDR3 nucleotide sequence: TGTGCCAGCAGCTTGGGCTCCACCTACGAGCAGTACTTC. It is translated as CASSLGSTYEQYF.